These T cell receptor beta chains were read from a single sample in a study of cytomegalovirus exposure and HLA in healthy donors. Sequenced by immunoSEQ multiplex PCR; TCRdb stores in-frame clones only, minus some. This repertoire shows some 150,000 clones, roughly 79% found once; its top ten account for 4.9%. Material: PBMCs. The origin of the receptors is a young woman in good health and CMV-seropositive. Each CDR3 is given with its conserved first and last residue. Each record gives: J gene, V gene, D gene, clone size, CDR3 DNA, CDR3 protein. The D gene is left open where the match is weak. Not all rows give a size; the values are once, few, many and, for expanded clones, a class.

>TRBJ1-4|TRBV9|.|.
TGTGCCAGCAGCGTAGGCGTTACAACTAATGAAAAACTGTTTTTT
CASSVGVTTNEKLFF
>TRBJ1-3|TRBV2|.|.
TGTGCCAGCAGTTTCAGGGGAGGGTCTGGAAACACCATATATTTT
CASSFRGGSGNTIYF
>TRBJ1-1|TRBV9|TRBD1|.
TGTGCCAGCAGCGCCCACAGACAGGGGTCGGAAGCTTTCTTT
CASSAHRQGSEAFF
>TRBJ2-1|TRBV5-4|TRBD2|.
TGTGCCAGCAGCTTGGGACTAGCGGGGGACTATGAGCAGTTCTTC
CASSLGLAGDYEQFF
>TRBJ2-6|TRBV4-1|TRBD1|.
TGCGCCAGCAGCCATCCGGGACAGGGGCGCACTGGGGCCAACGTCCTGACTTTC
CASSHPGQGRTGANVLTF
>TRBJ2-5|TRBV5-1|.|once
TGCGCCAGCAGTCTCCAAGAGACCCAGTACTTC
CASSLQETQYF
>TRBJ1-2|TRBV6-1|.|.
TGTGCCAGCAGTGAAGTCCGGGGGAGTGGGGCTAGAAGCTATGGCTACACCTTC
CASSEVRGSGARSYGYTF
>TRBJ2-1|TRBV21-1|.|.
TGTGCCAGCAGCAAAGCGGAGGGGACAGAGAGAACCCACAATGAGCAGTTCTTC
CASSKAEGTERTHNEQFF
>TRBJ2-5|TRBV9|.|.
TGTGCCAGCACGGGGTTGTCTGGGGAAGGTGAGACCCAGTACTTC
CASTGLSGEGETQYF
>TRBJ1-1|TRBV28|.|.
TGTGCCAGCAGTTTCGGGGGGGCAGGTACTGAAGCTTTCTTT
CASSFGGAGTEAFF
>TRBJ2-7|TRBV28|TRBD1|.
TGTGCCACCTCGCTTCTGGACAGGGGTAGCGAGCAGTACTTC
CATSLLDRGSEQYF
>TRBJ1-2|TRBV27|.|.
TGTGCCAGCAGTTTATGGGCAAGTCGGGGGAACTATGGCTACACCTTC
CASSLWASRGNYGYTF
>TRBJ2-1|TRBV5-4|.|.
TGTGCCAGCAGCTTGGGGGCAGCCGGTGAGCAGTTCTTC
CASSLGAAGEQFF
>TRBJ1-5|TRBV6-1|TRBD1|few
TGTGCCAGCAGTGGACAGGGCTATAGCAATCAGCCCCAGCATTTT
CASSGQGYSNQPQHF
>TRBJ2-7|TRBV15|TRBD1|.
TGTGCCACCAGCAGAGAGAGGGGGCCCGGGGTTGGCTACGAGCAGTACTTC
CATSRERGPGVGYEQYF
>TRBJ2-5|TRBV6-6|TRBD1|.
TGTGCCAGCAGCCGACAGGGACGGGAGACCCAGTACTTC
CASSRQGRETQYF
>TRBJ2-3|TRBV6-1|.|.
TGTGCCAGCAGGTTCGTTCGGGATACGCAGTATTTT
CASRFVRDTQYF
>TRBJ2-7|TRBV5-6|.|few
TGTGCCAGCAGCTTGGCTGGAGGGTTCTACGAGCAGTACTTC
CASSLAGGFYEQYF
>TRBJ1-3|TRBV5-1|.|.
TGCGCCAGCAGCTTGGACAGGTTTTTCTCTGGAAACACCATATATTTT
CASSLDRFFSGNTIYF
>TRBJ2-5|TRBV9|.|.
TGTGCCAGCAGCGTAGAGGGGGCGGGACAACAAGAGACCCAGTACTTC
CASSVEGAGQQETQYF
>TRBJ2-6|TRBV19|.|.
TGTGCCAGTACTTTCCGCGACTCTGGGGCCAACGTCCTGACTTTC
CASTFRDSGANVLTF
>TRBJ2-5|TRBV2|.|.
TGTGCCAGCAGGGGGGCCATTGACTTC
CASRGAIDF
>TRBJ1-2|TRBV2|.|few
TGTGCCAGCCGCCGGATCCAGGCGAACTATGGCTACACCTTC
CASRRIQANYGYTF
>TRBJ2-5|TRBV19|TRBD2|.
TGTGCCAGTAGTATCCAGCTAGCGGGGGGGCAGGAGACCCAGTACTTC
CASSIQLAGGQETQYF
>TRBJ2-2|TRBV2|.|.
TGTGCCAGCAGTGAAATACTTCCCGGGGAGCTGTTTTTT
CASSEILPGELFF
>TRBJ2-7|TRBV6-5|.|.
TGTGCCAGCAGTCCGGGCCCACAGGGAAATAGCGAGCAGTACTTC
CASSPGPQGNSEQYF
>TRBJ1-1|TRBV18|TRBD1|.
TGTGCCAGCTCACCGACAGGGAGTACTGAAGCTTTCTTT
CASSPTGSTEAFF
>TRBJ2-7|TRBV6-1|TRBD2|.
TGTGCCAGCAGTGGGACTAGCGGGGGTCTCTCCTACGAGCAGTACTTC
CASSGTSGGLSYEQYF
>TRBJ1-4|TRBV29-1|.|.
TGCAGCGTTGGGACAGATAATGAAAAACTGTTTTTT
CSVGTDNEKLFF
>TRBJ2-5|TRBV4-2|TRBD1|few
TGTGCCAGCAGCCGAGGGACAGGAGAAGAGACCCAGTACTTC
CASSRGTGEETQYF
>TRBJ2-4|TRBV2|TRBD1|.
TGTGCCAGCAGCGCCCGGACAGGCTCGGCGGACATTCAGTACTTC
CASSARTGSADIQYF
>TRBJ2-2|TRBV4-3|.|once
TGCGCCAGCAGCCAAGCCCCAGGGCCGGACACCGGGGAGCTGTTTTTT
CASSQAPGPDTGELFF
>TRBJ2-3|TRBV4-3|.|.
TGCGCCAGCAGCCAAGAAAGGGGGGGGCCAGTAGATACGCAGTATTTT
CASSQERGGPVDTQYF
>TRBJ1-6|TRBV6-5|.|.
TGTGCCAGCAGGAAGGGTCCAGGGTCACCCCTCCACTTT
CASRKGPGSPLHF
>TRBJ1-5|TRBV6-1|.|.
TGTGCCACCAGGACGGGTCCTAATCAGCCCCAGCATTTT
CATRTGPNQPQHF
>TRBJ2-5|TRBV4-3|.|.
TGCGCCAGCAGCCGAGGGAACCAAGAGACCCAGTACTTC
CASSRGNQETQYF
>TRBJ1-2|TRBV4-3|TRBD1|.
TGCGCCAGCAGCCAAAATCACAAGACAGGGGGCTATGGCTACACCTTC
CASSQNHKTGGYGYTF
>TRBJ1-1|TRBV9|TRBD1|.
TGTGCCAGCAGCGTAGGGGACAGGGGCACTGAAGCTTTCTTT
CASSVGDRGTEAFF
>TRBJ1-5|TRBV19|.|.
TGTGCCAGTACCTCTGGGGCGCGAGCTCAGCCCCAGCATTTT
CASTSGARAQPQHF
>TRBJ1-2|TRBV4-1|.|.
TGCGCCAGCAGCCAAGATAACAGGTTCCATGGTGGCTACACCTTC
CASSQDNRFHGGYTF
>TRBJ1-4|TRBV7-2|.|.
TGCGCCAGCAGCTTAGGATATTCGAGAGAAAAACTGTTTTTT
CASSLGYSREKLFF
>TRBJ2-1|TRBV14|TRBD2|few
TGTGCCAGCAGCCACCTGACTTTACCTAGCGGGGGCCTCACCTACAATGAGCAGTTCTTC
CASSHLTLPSGGLTYNEQFF
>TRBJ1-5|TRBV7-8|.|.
TGTGCCAGCAGCTTAGCGCAGGGTTTCGGACTAGACAATCAGCCCCAGCATTTT
CASSLAQGFGLDNQPQHF
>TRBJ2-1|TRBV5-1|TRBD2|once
TGCGCCAGCGCTTTACTAGCGGGGGGGGGCAATGAGCAGTTCTTC
CASALLAGGGNEQFF
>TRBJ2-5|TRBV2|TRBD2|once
TGTGCCAGCAGTGAAGAGGGAGGGGCCGGGGAGACCCAGTACTTC
CASSEEGGAGETQYF
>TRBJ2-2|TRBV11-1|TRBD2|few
TGTGCCAGCAGCCAAGACGTACCGGGACTAAACACCGGGGAGCTGTTTTTT
CASSQDVPGLNTGELFF
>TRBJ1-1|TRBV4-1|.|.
TGCGCCAGCAGCCAAGGGGGGGTCACTGAAGCTTTCTTT
CASSQGGVTEAFF
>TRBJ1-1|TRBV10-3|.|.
TGTGCCATCAGTGCAGGGGCCTCTGAAGCTTTCTTT
CAISAGASEAFF
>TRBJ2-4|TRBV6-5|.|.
TGTGCCAGCAGTTTGGGGGGGCGCGACAAAAACATTCAGTACTTC
CASSLGGRDKNIQYF
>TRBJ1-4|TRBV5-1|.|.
TGCGCCAGCAGTCAAGAGGTTTGGGTGGACAGCCACGATGAAAAACTGTTTTTT
CASSQEVWVDSHDEKLFF
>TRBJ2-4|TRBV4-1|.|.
TGCGCCAGCAGCCCTTGGGTAGGACAAGGGGCCAAAAACATTCAGTACTTC
CASSPWVGQGAKNIQYF
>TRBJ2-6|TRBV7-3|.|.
TGTGCCAGCAGCCCTGGAGGCGGGGCCAACGTCCTGACTTTC
CASSPGGGANVLTF
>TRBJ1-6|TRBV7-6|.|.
TGTGCCAGCAGCTTAGGACAGCAAATTAATTCACCCCTCCACTTT
CASSLGQQINSPLHF
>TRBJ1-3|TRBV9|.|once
TGTGCCAGCAGCCCCCCTCCGACAGGAGTTGGAAACACCATATATTTT
CASSPPPTGVGNTIYF
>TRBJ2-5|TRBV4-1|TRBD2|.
TGCGCCAGCAGCCAAGGACTAGCGGGGGGGAGGGGAGAGACCCAGTACTTC
CASSQGLAGGRGETQYF
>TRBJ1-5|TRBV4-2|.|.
TGTGCCAGCAGCCAAGGAGGGAACAAGGGGGTTTGGGGGAACGGTCAGCCCCAGCATTTT
CASSQGGNKGVWGNGQPQHF
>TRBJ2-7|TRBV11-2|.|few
TGTGCCAGCAGCTTAGAGCAAGGACACCTGAGCTCCTACGAGCAGTACTTC
CASSLEQGHLSSYEQYF